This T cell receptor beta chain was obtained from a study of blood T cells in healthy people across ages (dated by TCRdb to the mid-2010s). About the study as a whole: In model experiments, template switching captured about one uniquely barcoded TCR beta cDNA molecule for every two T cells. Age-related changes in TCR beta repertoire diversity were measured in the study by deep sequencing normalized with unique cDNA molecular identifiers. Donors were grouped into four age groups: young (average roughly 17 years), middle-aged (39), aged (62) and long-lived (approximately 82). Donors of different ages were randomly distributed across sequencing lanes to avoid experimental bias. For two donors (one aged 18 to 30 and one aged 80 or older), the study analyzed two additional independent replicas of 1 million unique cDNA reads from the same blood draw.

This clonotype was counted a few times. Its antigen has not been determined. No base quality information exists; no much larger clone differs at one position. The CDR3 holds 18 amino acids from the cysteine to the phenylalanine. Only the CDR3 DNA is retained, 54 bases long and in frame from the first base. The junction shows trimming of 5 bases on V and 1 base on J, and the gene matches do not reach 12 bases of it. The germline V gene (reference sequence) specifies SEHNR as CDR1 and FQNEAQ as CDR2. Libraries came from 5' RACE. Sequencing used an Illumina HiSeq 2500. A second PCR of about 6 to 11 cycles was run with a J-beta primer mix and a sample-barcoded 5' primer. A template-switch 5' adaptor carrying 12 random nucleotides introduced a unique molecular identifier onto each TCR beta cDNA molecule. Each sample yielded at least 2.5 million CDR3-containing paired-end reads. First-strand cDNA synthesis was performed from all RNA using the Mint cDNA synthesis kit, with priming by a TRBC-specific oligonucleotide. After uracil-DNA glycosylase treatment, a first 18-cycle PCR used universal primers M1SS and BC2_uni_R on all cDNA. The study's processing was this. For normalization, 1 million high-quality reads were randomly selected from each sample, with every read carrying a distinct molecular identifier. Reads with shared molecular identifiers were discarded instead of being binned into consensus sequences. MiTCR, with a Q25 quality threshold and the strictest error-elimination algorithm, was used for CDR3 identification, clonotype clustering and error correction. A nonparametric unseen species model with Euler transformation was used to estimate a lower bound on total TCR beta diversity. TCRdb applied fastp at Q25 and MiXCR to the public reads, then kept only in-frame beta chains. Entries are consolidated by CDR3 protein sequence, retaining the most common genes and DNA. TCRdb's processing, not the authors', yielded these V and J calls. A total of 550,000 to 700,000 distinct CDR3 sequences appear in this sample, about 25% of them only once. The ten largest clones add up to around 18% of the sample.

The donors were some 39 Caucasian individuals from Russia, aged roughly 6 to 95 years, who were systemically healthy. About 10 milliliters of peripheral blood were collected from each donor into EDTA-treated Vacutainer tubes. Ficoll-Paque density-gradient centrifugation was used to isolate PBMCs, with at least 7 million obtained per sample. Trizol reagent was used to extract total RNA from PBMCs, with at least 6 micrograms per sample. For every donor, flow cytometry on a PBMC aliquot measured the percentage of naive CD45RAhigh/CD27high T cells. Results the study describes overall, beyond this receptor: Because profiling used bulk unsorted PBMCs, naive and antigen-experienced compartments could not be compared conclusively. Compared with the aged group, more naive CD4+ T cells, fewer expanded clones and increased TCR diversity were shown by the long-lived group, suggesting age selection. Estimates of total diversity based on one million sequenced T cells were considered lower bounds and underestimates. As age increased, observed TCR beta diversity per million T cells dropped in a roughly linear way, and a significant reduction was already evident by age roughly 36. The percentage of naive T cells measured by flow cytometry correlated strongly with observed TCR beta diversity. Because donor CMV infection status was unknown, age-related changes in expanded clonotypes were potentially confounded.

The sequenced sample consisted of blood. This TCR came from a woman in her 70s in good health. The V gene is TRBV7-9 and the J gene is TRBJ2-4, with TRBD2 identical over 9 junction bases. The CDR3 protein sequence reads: CASSTKRASGGAKNIQYF. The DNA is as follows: TGTGCCAGCAGCACCAAGCGGGCCAGCGGGGGGGCCAAAAACATTCAGTACTTC.